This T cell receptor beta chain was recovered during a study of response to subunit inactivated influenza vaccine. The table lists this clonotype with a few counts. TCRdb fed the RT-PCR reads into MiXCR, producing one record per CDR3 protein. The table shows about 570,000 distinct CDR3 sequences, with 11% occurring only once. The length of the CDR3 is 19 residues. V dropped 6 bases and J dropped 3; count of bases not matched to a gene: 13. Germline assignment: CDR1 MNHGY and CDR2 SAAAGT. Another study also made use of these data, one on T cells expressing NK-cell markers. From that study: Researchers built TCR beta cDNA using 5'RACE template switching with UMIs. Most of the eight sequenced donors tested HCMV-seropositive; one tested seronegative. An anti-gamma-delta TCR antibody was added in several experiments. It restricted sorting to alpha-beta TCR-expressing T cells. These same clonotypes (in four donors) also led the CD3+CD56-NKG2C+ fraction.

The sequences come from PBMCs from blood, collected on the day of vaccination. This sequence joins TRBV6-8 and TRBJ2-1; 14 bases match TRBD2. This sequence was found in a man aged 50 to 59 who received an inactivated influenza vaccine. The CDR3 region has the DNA TGTGCCAGCAGACTCCCCACCGGGACTAGCGGGAGAGACTACAATGAGCAGTTCTTC. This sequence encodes CASRLPTGTSGRDYNEQFF.